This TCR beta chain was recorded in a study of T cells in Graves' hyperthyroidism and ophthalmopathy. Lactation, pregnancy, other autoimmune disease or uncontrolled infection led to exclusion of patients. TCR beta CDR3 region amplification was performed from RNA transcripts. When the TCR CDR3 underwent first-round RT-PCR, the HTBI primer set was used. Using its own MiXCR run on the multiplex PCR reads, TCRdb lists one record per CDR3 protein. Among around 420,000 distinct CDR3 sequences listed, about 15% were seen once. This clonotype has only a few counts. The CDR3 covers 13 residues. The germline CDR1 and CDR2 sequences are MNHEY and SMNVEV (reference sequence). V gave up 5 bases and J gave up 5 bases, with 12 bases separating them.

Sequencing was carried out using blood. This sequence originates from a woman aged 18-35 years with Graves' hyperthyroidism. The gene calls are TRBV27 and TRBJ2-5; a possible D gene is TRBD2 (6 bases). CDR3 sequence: CASSVISGETQYF. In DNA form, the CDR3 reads TGTGCCAGCAGTGTGATTAGCGGCGAGACCCAGTACTTC.